The entry below describes one TCR beta chain. Antigen: not known. The germline gene is not matched at one end of the junction; a read error may be the cause. Other nucleotide sequences from this sample produce the same CDR3. The data derive from a study of cytomegalovirus exposure and HLA in healthy donors. Study results and caveats: Reported results showed that the classifier diagnosed cytomegalovirus status with high specificity and sensitivity.

CDR1 SGHRS and CDR2 YFSETQ come from the germline V gene. The CDR3 spans 14 residues. The PCR employed 60 Vbeta primers together with 13 Jbeta primers. Repertoires were generated with immunoSEQ multiplex PCR, while TCRdb's copy carries only in-frame clones and drops some. Of about 210,000 clones in the sample, about 85% were seen once. The sample was PBMCs. V and J are TRBV5-1 and TRBJ1-4; D remains ambiguous. The source of this sequence is a girl aged 2 to 10 in good health and CMV-seronegative. As DNA, the CDR3 is TGCGCCAGCAGCTCATCGGCAACTAATGAGAAACTGTTTTTT. Residues: CASSSSATNEKLFF.